This T cell receptor (beta chain) originates from a study of molecular identifiers for immune sequencing clone quantification. Using its own MiXCR run on the PCR reads, TCRdb lists one record per CDR3 protein. The sample includes some 680,000 distinct CDR3 sequences, roughly 25% of them seen just once. Germline CDR1 reads SEHNR; CDR2 reads FQNEAQ (reference sequence). V was trimmed by 4 bases and J by 10 bases, leaving 17 bases between them. The CDR3 is 14 amino acids. This TCR was sampled from a human donor in good health. Some libraries in this study had Jurkat cell RNA spiked in. Sequenced input: naive CD8+ T cells from blood, with Jurkat cell RNA spiked in. The subset is: FACS-sorted CD8+CD4-CCR7+CD45RA+ naive T cells. V gene TRBV7-9 combines with J gene TRBJ2-1; possible D gene TRBD2, 6 bases. The chain's CDR3 is CASSSRGTPHEQFF. CDR3 DNA sequence: TGTGCCAGCAGCTCCCGGGGGACCCCTCACGAGCAGTTCTTC.